The entry below describes one T cell receptor beta chain. There are many counts of this clonotype. What antigen it recognizes has not been identified. No clone much larger than this one lies a single base away; base qualities are absent. The record originates from a study of early T cells in non-severe SARS-CoV-2 infection (dated by TCRdb to about 2021). With regard to the full study: Bulk RNA from unsorted whole blood was used for TCR sequencing, so alpha and beta chains could not be paired. What the authors observed across the whole study: VDJdb matching was skewed toward anti-spike CD8 responses, so virus-specific expansions were likely underestimated and private and CD4 specificities were missed.

Unmatched junction bases come to 9, with V trimmed by 4 bases and J by 9 bases. For CDR1 and CDR2, the germline V gene lists SGHVS and FNYEAQ. Counted from cysteine to phenylalanine, this CDR3 has 15 amino acids. Only the CDR3 region is kept as DNA, spanning 45 bases read in frame from base 1. The study was a case-control design nested within a healthcare worker cohort in London, UK, with weekly nasopharyngeal swab PCR tests and blood sampling. Healthcare workers were recruited during the week of the UK lockdown, between 23 and 31 March 2020, and followed weekly for up to roughly 16 weeks. Library creation used 5' RACE. Data came from a NextSeq 500. In the TCR library protocol, unique molecular identifiers were attached to individual cDNA molecules to correct for PCR bias and sequencing error. TCR alpha and beta chains were both sequenced, and the abundances of alpha and beta sequences in each sample were closely correlated with each other. In the original analysis: Decombinator V4 was used to annotate the V gene, J gene and CDR3 of the TCR sequences. Expanded TCRs were defined as changing significantly between any two time points under a Poisson model with p below 0.0001. TCR abundances were normalised to the total number of TCRs sequenced per sample and expressed as counts per million. TRAV1-2 paired with TRAJ12, TRAJ20 or TRAJ33 defined MAIT TCRs, while TRAV10 paired with TRAJ18 defined iNKT TCRs. VDJdb, accessed on 1 November 2021, was searched for TCRs annotated for CMV, EBV and SARS-CoV-2, and TCRs annotated for more than one antigen were excluded. TCRdb took the public reads, trimmed them with fastp at Q25, ran MiXCR for clone calling and kept in-frame beta chains. Every CDR3 protein is listed once, alongside the most common genes and DNA of its rows. V and J calls and clone size were set by TCRdb, not the authors. This sample has around 50,000 distinct CDR3 sequences in its table, and about 9.3% of those were observed once. In total, the top ten clones hold 4% to 4.5% of the sample.

Here the chain combines TRBV7-6 and TRBJ2-1, with TRBD2 identical over 10 junction bases. The sequenced sample was whole blood. This receptor was obtained from an adult who was a healthcare worker with PCR-confirmed SARS-CoV-2 infection or an uninfected control (not recorded which). The nucleotide sequence is TGTGCCAGCAGCTCTAGCAAGCGGGGGGGACGTGAGCAGTTCTTC. This sequence encodes CASSSSKRGGREQFF.